This TCR beta chain was profiled in a study of T cell responses to AZD1222 COVID-19 vaccine. About the study: The analysis combined second doses at about 4 or about 12 weeks.

Germline lookup yields CDR1 KGHSH and CDR2 LQKENI. V dropped 3 bases and J dropped 5 bases, with 14 bases sitting between them. This CDR3 contains 14 residues. Whole-study results and caveats: All repertoire sampling was performed exclusively after the peak T cell response. Two doses of AZD1222 preceded a rise in Spike-specific TCR breadth and depth.

On this clone itself: What it binds is not known.

Using immunoSEQ multiplex PCR, the repertoire was profiled, and TCRdb retains in-frame clones only, with some absent. The table includes 95,000 to 130,000 clones, around nine tenths detected once. This clonotype was sampled from an adult in good health. J is TRBJ2-7 and V is TRBV18, with a possible D match to TRBD1 (5 bases). The sample in question was peripheral blood, obtained on day 0 of AZD1222 vaccination. CDR3: CASSPSQGQDEQYF. Here the CDR3 DNA reads TGTGCCAGCTCACCCTCTCAGGGTCAAGACGAGCAGTACTTC.